This T cell receptor (beta chain) comes out of a study of T cell repertoires in cytomegalovirus infection. About the research overall: Use of recently identified HLA-C-restricted and well-studied HLA-B-restricted CMV epitopes was part of the study. From public TCR beta signatures came an indication of both CMV infection and matching HLA type. Findings and caveats of the study: HLA-C-restricted CMV clonotypes gave the most frequent clonotype in two of eight donors. Individuals carrying CMV plus the relevant HLA were identified by cumulative frequency of public TCR beta families.

The V and J ends lost 2 bases and 3 bases, in that order; junction bases with no gene match: 4. CDR3 length: 14 amino acids. TCRdb reprocessed the reads via MiXCR and lists one record per CDR3 protein. The table includes roughly 500,000 distinct CDR3 sequences, 30% to 35% detected once. This clonotype was seen a handful of times. Antigen unknown. This sequence originates from a human donor in good health (CMV status not recorded). Some clones in this sample may be carry-over from other donors' samples. Sequenced material: cultured PBMCs, taken from culture after CMV antigen stimulation. V gene TRBV12-3 or TRBV12-4 combines with J gene TRBJ2-7, with 7 nucleotides matching TRBD1. CDR3 sequence reads: CASSLKTGFYEQYF. As DNA, the CDR3 is TGTGCCAGCAGTTTAAAGACAGGGTTCTACGAGCAGTACTTC.